The clone carrying this T cell receptor beta chain has just a few counts. This table comes from immunoSEQ multiplex PCR, and its TCRdb copy is limited to in-frame clones, with some not included. Of more than 150,000 clones in the sample, approximately 83% were seen once. The CDR3 has 15 amino acids. Trimming removed 3 bases from V and 3 bases from J; junction bases left unmatched: 6. The germline gives CDR1 SNHLY, CDR2 FYNNEI. This sample was taken from a study of blood T cell repertoires in COVID-19. The receptor's source is a man in his 70s who had recovered from COVID-19. The specimen sequenced was peripheral blood. The rearrangement links TRBV2 to TRBJ1-1; 8 bases are shared with TRBD1. For the CDR3, the DNA is TGTGCCAGCAGTGATGGGGGCAGGGGGCACACTGAAGCTTTCTTT. Residues: CASSDGGRGHTEAFF.